This record covers a single T cell receptor beta chain. The source of the sample is a study of response to subunit inactivated influenza vaccine. CDR3 length: 18 residues. Trimming removed 3 bases from V and 2 bases from J, with 23 bases in between. Germline V gives CDR1 SGHVT, CDR2 SQSDAQ. TCRdb recomputed calls from the RT-PCR reads with MiXCR, one row per CDR3 protein. The table lists roughly 700,000 distinct CDR3 sequences, 15% to 18% of them singletons. The source was PBMCs from blood, collected approximately 13 days after vaccination. The chain is built from TRBV7-4 and TRBJ2-7; D possibly corresponds to TRBD2 (7 bases). The TCR comes from a man aged 50 to 59 who received an inactivated influenza vaccine. CDR3 nucleotide sequence: TGTGCCAGCAGCTTGTGGGGGGGACACCCAACCTTCCCCTACGAGCAGTACTTC. Protein sequence: CASSLWGGHPTFPYEQYF.